This T cell receptor (beta chain) is from a study of shared T cell receptors in the human thymus. Generated by immunoSEQ multiplex PCR, the TCRdb table keeps only in-frame clones and is missing some. The sample includes about 610,000 clones, roughly 88% of them seen just once. These data also featured in a second study, about human thymus T cells. That paper states: Corrective surgery for congenital heart defects was being performed on the healthy Finnish infants who served as donors. The thymus was resected at corrective cardiac surgery. Gene usage (both V and J) appeared biased in thymic and blood repertoires.

This clonotype was obtained from a boy under two years old with a congenital heart defect. Sequenced input: thymocytes.

CDR3 in amino acids: CASSPAAGNEQFF. The DNA for the CDR3 is TGTGCCAGCAGCCCGGCGGCGGGAAATGAGCAGTTCTTC. The genes are TRBV5-4 and TRBJ2-1, with D possibly TRBD2 on 6 matching bases. The CDR3 extends over 13 amino acids. The V gene lost 4 bases and the J gene lost 7 bases, with 12 bases spanning the gap. Germline lookup yields CDR1 SGHNT and CDR2 YYREEE (reference sequence).